These 21 T cell receptor beta chains originate from one sample sequenced in a study of T-cell reconstitution after alpha-beta-depleted transplantation in children. This sample's TCRbeta library carried unique molecular identifier barcodes. One entry per CDR3 protein, called by TCRdb with MiXCR from the PCR reads. The sample holds 350,000 to 500,000 distinct CDR3 sequences; around two fifths are singletons and the top ten take roughly a quarter. The sequenced sample was PBMCs, obtained before TCRalphabeta/CD19-depleted stem cell transplant. The receptor source for this set is a girl aged 2-15 years with aplastic anemia, due to receive a stem cell transplant.

A few counts support this clonotype. J is TRBJ1-5 and V is TRBV6-1, with D uncertain. CDR3 size: 15 residues. V was pared by 3 bases and J by 9 bases, with 18 bases between. In germline, CDR1 is MNHNS, CDR2 SASEGT. In DNA, the CDR3 is TGTGCCAGCAGTGAGCAGAGCCAGACCTCCGGGCCCCAGCATTTT. Translating gives CASSEQSQTSGPQHF.

In its sample, this clonotype was seen many times. The chain employs TRBV5-1 and TRBJ2-2; D remains unclear. V lost 0 bases and J 1 base, leaving 13 bases between the germline ends. The CDR3 length is 17 residues. Germline assignment: CDR1 SGHRS and CDR2 YFSETQ. For the CDR3, the DNA is TGCGCCAGCAGCTTGGCGTCGTATAGACGGAACACCGGGGAGCTGTTTTTT. This encodes CASSLASYRRNTGELFF.

This sequence joins TRBV10-2 and TRBJ2-7; 7 nucleotides match TRBD1. Unmatched junction bases numbered 10, after V lost 5 bases and J lost 3 bases. The CDR3 length is 15 residues. CDR1 and CDR2 (germline): WSHSY, SAAADI. The CDR3 region is CASSSDRERFYEQYF. The CDR3 bases are TGCGCCAGCAGTTCAGACAGGGAAAGATTCTACGAGCAGTACTTC.

This clonotype was seen a handful of times. The chain couples TRBV29-1 to TRBJ2-3, with D possibly being TRBD2 (6 bases). The CDR3 loop spans 11 amino acids. CDR1 and CDR2 (germline): SQVTM, ANQGSEA. The V gene lost 5 bases and the J gene lost 3 bases, with 6 bases spanning the gap. CDR3 sequence reads: CSVRGTDTQYF. CDR3 sequence (DNA): TGCAGCGTTCGGGGGACAGATACGCAGTATTTT.

The chain carries TRBV24-1 and TRBJ2-1; 13 bases align to TRBD2. The germline V gene has CDR1 KGHDR and CDR2 SFDVKD. This CDR3 is built from 16 residues. J was trimmed by 6 bases and V by 4 bases; bases with no gene match: 5. CDR3 bases: TGTGCCACCAGTGACGGGACTAGCGGGACCTTCAATGAGCAGTTCTTC. The encoded protein is CATSDGTSGTFNEQFF.

V usage is TRBV28 and J usage is TRBJ1-2; no definite D call. Germline V gene lookup returns CDR1 MDHEN and CDR2 SYDVKM. V was cut by 4 bases and J by 9 bases, with 18 bases left in between. The CDR3 loop spans 14 amino acids. In nucleotides, the CDR3 is TGTGCCAGCAGTTCAAACCGGGGTGGCCGGAGCTACACCTTC. It encodes CASSSNRGGRSYTF.

V and J are TRBV5-1 and TRBJ2-7; 9 positions match TRBD1. The CDR3 spans 13 residues. Germline trimming cut 4 bases from V and 6 bases from J; bases unmatched to any gene: 5. CDR1 and CDR2 from the germline V gene are SGHRS and YFSETQ. CDR3 nucleotide sequence: TGCGCCAGCAGCAACAGGGGGCAGGGCGAGCAGTACTTC. Translation gives CASSNRGQGEQYF.

Only a few counts were recorded for this clonotype. The rearrangement uses TRBV20-1 and TRBJ2-5, with D perhaps assigned TRBD1 or TRBD2 (5 bases each). The CDR3 contains 13 residues. The V gene's germline CDR1 is DFQATT and CDR2 SNEGSKA (reference sequence). Trimming shortened V by 3 bases and J by 4 bases, and 12 bases separated the two germline ends. The CDR3 DNA is TGCAGTGCTAGCGACGGGACGGCAGAGACCCAGTACTTC. It translates to CSASDGTAETQYF.

The chain couples TRBV12-3 or TRBV12-4 to TRBJ2-7; possibly TRBD2 for D (5 bases). This CDR3 spans 15 amino acids. Trimming left V 3 bases short and J 5 bases short, with 17 bases between. The chain's CDR3 is CASSFLSSWEHEQYF. The CDR3 coding sequence is TGTGCCAGCAGTTTCCTTTCTAGCTGGGAGCACGAGCAGTACTTC.

The CDR3 DNA reads TGCGCCAGCAGCCATGCAGGGGATGGCTACGAGCAGTACTTC. Translating it yields CASSHAGDGYEQYF. J is TRBJ2-7 and V is TRBV5-1, with a weak D call TRBD1 (6 bases). The CDR3 length is 14 residues. Germline CDR1 reads SGHRS; CDR2 reads YFSETQ. The ends were cut back, 4 bases at V and 3 bases at J, with 14 bases in the middle.

The chain couples TRBV29-1 to TRBJ2-5; 7 positions agree with TRBD1. Germline V gene data show CDR1 as SQVTM and CDR2 as ANQGSEA. Trimming took 6 bases from V and 5 from J; bases not matched to a gene: 12. The CDR3 runs 14 residues. The CDR3 region has the DNA TGCAGCGTCCCCTGGACAGGCCCTTGGGAGACCCAGTACTTC. Protein product: CSVPWTGPWETQYF. Looking up the rest from reference TRBV29-1 and TRBJ2-5 gives the full variable domain: SAVISQKPSRDICQRGTSLTIQCQVDSQVTMMFWYRQQPGQSLTLIATANQGSEATYESGFVIDKFPISRPNLTFSTLTVSNMSPEDSSIYLCSVPWTGPWETQYFGPGTRLLVL.

This rearrangement joins TRBV29-1 to TRBJ2-1, with 7 bases fitting TRBD2. After removal of 3 bases from V and 8 bases from J, the junction contained 7 bases not matched to a gene. Germline CDR1 is SQVTM and CDR2 is ANQGSEA. The CDR3 extends over 13 amino acids. The CDR3 is CSVDPGRFDEQFF. The CDR3, as DNA: TGCAGCGTTGACCCCGGGAGGTTCGATGAGCAGTTCTTC.

The rearrangement links TRBV18 to TRBJ2-7; D gene ambiguous. The V gene's germline CDR1 is KGHSH and CDR2 LQKENI. CDR3 length: 12 amino acids. The V end lost 1 base, the J end lost 7 bases, and 8 bases lay between the germline ends. The CDR3 DNA sequence: TGTGCCAGCTCACCACTTGGGGAAGAGCAGTACTTC. Translated, it gives CASSPLGEEQYF.

In the case of this clonotype: This may arise from a read error, as a much more abundant clone is one base away. V usage is TRBV12-3 or TRBV12-4 and J usage is TRBJ2-1, with 10 bases aligning to TRBD1. The CDR3 loop spans 15 amino acids. The CDR3 bases are TGTGCCAACAGTTACAGACAGGGGGCCGCCAATGAGCAGTTCTTC. Its translation is CANSYRQGAANEQFF.

This clonotype has a handful of counts. The chain recombines TRBV19 with TRBJ2-1, with 10 bases fitting TRBD2. This CDR3 comprises 15 residues. Germline V lookup: CDR1 LNHDA, CDR2 SQIVND (reference sequence). V shed 5 bases and J 7 bases; nucleotides not matched to a gene: 8. CDR3 DNA sequence: TGTGCCAGTAGTCGTAGTCTAGCGGGAGTAAATGAGCAGTTCTTC. Translation gives CASSRSLAGVNEQFF.

This clonotype was observed a single time. The chain joins TRBV20-1 to TRBJ1-2; no definite D call. V was pared by 0 bases and J by 8 bases, with 16 bases between. The CDR3 length is 14 residues. Germline V CDR1 and CDR2: DFQATT, SNEGSKA (reference sequence). Here the CDR3 reads CSARDPPRGAGYTF. CDR3 DNA sequence: TGCAGTGCTAGAGATCCCCCCCGGGGTGCGGGCTACACCTTC.

The chain joins TRBV7-6 to TRBJ2-3; perhaps D is TRBD1 or TRBD2 (5 bases each). Germline assignment: CDR1 SGHVS and CDR2 FNYEAQ. The CDR3 covers 17 residues. The V gene lost 3 bases and the J gene lost 3 bases, with 19 bases spanning the gap. The CDR3 nucleotides read TGTGCCAGCAGCTTTGGGGGTTTCGGCCTGGGAACAGATACGCAGTATTTT. This encodes CASSFGGFGLGTDTQYF.

At least ten counts were recorded for this clonotype. This chain joins TRBV15 and TRBJ2-1; 10 positions match TRBD2. Looked up from germline, CDR1 is LNHNV and CDR2 is YYDKDF (reference sequence). This CDR3 has 15 amino acids. V trimming: 6 bases; J trimming: 2 bases; junction bases outside the gene matches: 4. The CDR3 is CATRQTSGAYNEQFF. CDR3 bases: TGTGCCACCAGGCAAACTAGCGGGGCCTACAATGAGCAGTTCTTC.

The V and J genes are TRBV6-5 and TRBJ2-7; 9 bases are shared with TRBD1. Trimming cost V 7 bases and J 7 bases; bases outside gene matches: 11. The germline V gene has CDR1 MNHEY and CDR2 SVGAGI. CDR3 size: 14 residues. The CDR3 DNA reads TGTGCCAGCACTTCATGGGACAGGGTGGGAGAGCAGTACTTC. Its protein is CASTSWDRVGEQYF.

The chain recombines TRBV20-1 with TRBJ2-3; 13 bases fit TRBD2. The trim removed 5 bases at V and 3 bases at J, leaving 8 bases unmatched. Germline values: CDR1 DFQATT, CDR2 SNEGSKA (reference sequence). The CDR3 totals 16 residues. CDR3: CSADGTSGKGTDTQYF. The CDR3 DNA is TGCAGTGCTGATGGGACTAGCGGGAAGGGTACAGATACGCAGTATTTT.

This sequence joins TRBV5-1 and TRBJ1-2; D is undetermined. Trimming left V 4 bases short and J 2 bases short, with 12 bases between. Per the germline V gene, CDR1 is SGHRS and CDR2 is YFSETQ. CDR3 length equals 14 residues. In nucleotides, the CDR3 is TGCGCCAGCAGCCGGGCGGATCTCAACTATGGCTACACCTTC. Protein sequence: CASSRADLNYGYTF.